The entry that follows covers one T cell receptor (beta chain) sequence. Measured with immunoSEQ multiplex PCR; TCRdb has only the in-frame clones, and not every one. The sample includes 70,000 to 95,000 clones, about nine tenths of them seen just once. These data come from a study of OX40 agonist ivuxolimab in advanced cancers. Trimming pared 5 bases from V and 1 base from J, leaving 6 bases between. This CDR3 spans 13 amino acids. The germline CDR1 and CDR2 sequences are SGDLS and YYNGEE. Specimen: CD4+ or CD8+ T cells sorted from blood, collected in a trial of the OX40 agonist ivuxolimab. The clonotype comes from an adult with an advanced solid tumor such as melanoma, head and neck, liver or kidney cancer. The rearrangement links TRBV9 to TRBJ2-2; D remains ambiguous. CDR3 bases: TGTGCCAGCAGATCCGGGAACACCGGGGAGCTGTTTTTT. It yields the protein CASRSGNTGELFF.